These T cell receptor beta chains were read from a single sample in a study of cytotoxic CD8 clonotypes in ibrutinib-treated CLL. Sequencing was performed with immunoSEQ multiplex PCR; in TCRdb, only in-frame clones are kept and a portion is missing. Among roughly 250,000 clones, around 70% were seen once, and the ten largest hold 15%. This specimen was PBMCs, taken after 24 months of ibrutinib treatment. These receptors were collected from a human donor with chronic lymphocytic leukemia. CDR3s include the opening cysteine and the closing phenylalanine or tryptophan. The D gene is left open where the match is weak. Clone size is not always given. Where it is, it says once, few, many or a class for expanded clones.

j_gene: TRBJ1-2; abundance: NA; v_gene: TRBV6-5; d_gene: TRBD1; CDR3nt: TGTGCCAGCAGAGACCCGGGACAGGGGAACTATGGCTACACCTTC; CDR3aa: CASRDPGQGNYGYTF
j_gene: TRBJ1-5; abundance: NA; v_gene: TRBV5-1; d_gene: TRBD1; CDR3nt: TGCGCCAGCAGCTTGGGAGGACAGGATAGCAATCAGCCCCAGCATTTT; CDR3aa: CASSLGGQDSNQPQHF
j_gene: TRBJ2-7; abundance: few; v_gene: TRBV28; d_gene: NA; CDR3nt: TGTGCCAGCACCTCACCGGGACTCCTTCTCGACGAGCAGTACTTC; CDR3aa: CASTSPGLLLDEQYF
j_gene: TRBJ2-1; abundance: NA; v_gene: TRBV20-1; d_gene: TRBD2; CDR3nt: TGCACCGGGGGGACCCACAATGAGCAGTTCTTC; CDR3aa: CTGGTHNEQFF
j_gene: TRBJ2-7; abundance: NA; v_gene: TRBV4-3; d_gene: NA; CDR3nt: TGCGCCAGCAGCCAAGCGCCAGGGTATACCTACGAGCAGTACTTC; CDR3aa: CASSQAPGYTYEQYF
j_gene: TRBJ1-1; abundance: NA; v_gene: TRBV7-8; d_gene: NA; CDR3nt: TGTGCCAGCAAAGAGGGGAACACTGAAGCTTTCTTT; CDR3aa: CASKEGNTEAFF
j_gene: TRBJ2-3; abundance: NA; v_gene: TRBV27; d_gene: NA; CDR3nt: TGTGCCAGCAGTTTATACAGGGCCACAGATACGCAGTATTTT; CDR3aa: CASSLYRATDTQYF
j_gene: TRBJ2-1; abundance: NA; v_gene: TRBV9; d_gene: TRBD2; CDR3nt: TGTGCCAGCAGCGCCCCGACTAGCGCCAGCTCCTACAATGAGCAGTTCTTC; CDR3aa: CASSAPTSASSYNEQFF
j_gene: TRBJ2-5; abundance: NA; v_gene: TRBV19; d_gene: NA; CDR3nt: TGTGCCAGTAGTTCCGGGACCTGGGAGACCCAGTACTTC; CDR3aa: CASSSGTWETQYF
j_gene: TRBJ2-1; abundance: NA; v_gene: TRBV6-6; d_gene: TRBD2; CDR3nt: TGTGCCAGCGCCCAGCGGGAGGGAGCCTACAATGAGCAGTTCTTC; CDR3aa: CASAQREGAYNEQFF
j_gene: TRBJ1-1; abundance: NA; v_gene: TRBV6-5; d_gene: TRBD1; CDR3nt: TGTGCCAGCCAGCGAGGAGTACAGGGGGCTACTGAAGCTTTCTTT; CDR3aa: CASQRGVQGATEAFF
j_gene: TRBJ1-5; abundance: NA; v_gene: TRBV5-1; d_gene: NA; CDR3nt: TGCGCCAGCAGCTTGGCCGGGGCAGATCAGCCCCAGCATTTT; CDR3aa: CASSLAGADQPQHF
j_gene: TRBJ2-7; abundance: NA; v_gene: TRBV30; d_gene: NA; CDR3nt: TGTGCCTGTTCCCGGGAAGTCGTGGACGAGCAGTACTTC; CDR3aa: CACSREVVDEQYF
j_gene: TRBJ2-4; abundance: NA; v_gene: TRBV11-2; d_gene: NA; CDR3nt: TGTGCCAGCAGCTTTTCCCCTCGTGCGGGAGCCAAAAACATTCAGTACTTC; CDR3aa: CASSFSPRAGAKNIQYF
j_gene: TRBJ1-2; abundance: NA; v_gene: TRBV30; d_gene: TRBD1; CDR3nt: TGTGCCTGGAGCGCGGGACAGGTCGGTGGCTACACCTTC; CDR3aa: CAWSAGQVGGYTF
j_gene: TRBJ2-5; abundance: NA; v_gene: TRBV27; d_gene: NA; CDR3nt: TGTGCCAGCAGTTTGAGGGGGGATGAGACCCAGTACTTC; CDR3aa: CASSLRGDETQYF
j_gene: TRBJ2-5; abundance: NA; v_gene: TRBV7-9; d_gene: TRBD1; CDR3nt: TGTGCCGTACCGGGACAGTTGGTGGCGGGGACCCAGTACTTC; CDR3aa: CAVPGQLVAGTQYF
j_gene: TRBJ2-7; abundance: NA; v_gene: TRBV6-5; d_gene: NA; CDR3nt: TGTGCCAGCAGTTACGGGGGCGGTGAGCAGTACTTC; CDR3aa: CASSYGGGEQYF
j_gene: TRBJ2-1; abundance: NA; v_gene: TRBV15; d_gene: NA; CDR3nt: TGTGCCACCAGCACCTACAAAAACTCCTACAATGAGCAGTTCTTC; CDR3aa: CATSTYKNSYNEQFF
j_gene: TRBJ2-2; abundance: NA; v_gene: TRBV27; d_gene: NA; CDR3nt: TGTGCCAGCAGCCTTATATACGGGGAGCTGTTTTTT; CDR3aa: CASSLIYGELFF
j_gene: TRBJ2-1; abundance: NA; v_gene: TRBV27; d_gene: NA; CDR3nt: TGTGCCAGCAGTTTCTCCCCCCCGGGGGGCGTTCAACCGAGCTCCTACAATGAGCAGTTCTTC; CDR3aa: CASSFSPPGGVQPSSYNEQFF
j_gene: TRBJ2-1; abundance: few; v_gene: TRBV15; d_gene: NA; CDR3nt: TGTGCCACCAGCAGAGAGGTCACAGGGTCCCTCTACAATGAGCAGTTCTTC; CDR3aa: CATSREVTGSLYNEQFF
j_gene: TRBJ1-3; abundance: NA; v_gene: TRBV18; d_gene: TRBD1; CDR3nt: TGTGCCAGCTCAGCCCGGGACAGTAGCTCTGGAAACACCATATATTTT; CDR3aa: CASSARDSSSGNTIYF
j_gene: TRBJ1-3; abundance: NA; v_gene: TRBV15; d_gene: NA; CDR3nt: TGTGCCACCAGCAGCAAGACGAGCTCTGGAAACACCATATATTTT; CDR3aa: CATSSKTSSGNTIYF
j_gene: TRBJ1-2; abundance: NA; v_gene: TRBV7-9; d_gene: NA; CDR3nt: TGTGCCAGCAGCAACGTAAACGCCGACTACACCTTC; CDR3aa: CASSNVNADYTF
j_gene: TRBJ1-2; abundance: NA; v_gene: TRBV7-9; d_gene: TRBD1; CDR3nt: TGTGCCAGCAGCTTAGCGGACAGGGTCAACTATGGCTACACCTTC; CDR3aa: CASSLADRVNYGYTF
j_gene: TRBJ1-5; abundance: few; v_gene: TRBV28; d_gene: TRBD1; CDR3nt: TGTGCCAGCAGACGACAGGGTGCCAATCAGCCCCAGCATTTT; CDR3aa: CASRRQGANQPQHF
j_gene: TRBJ1-4; abundance: NA; v_gene: TRBV15; d_gene: NA; CDR3nt: TGTGCCACCAGCAGAGGTTCCACTAATGAAAAACTGTTTTTT; CDR3aa: CATSRGSTNEKLFF
j_gene: TRBJ2-1; abundance: once; v_gene: TRBV28; d_gene: NA; CDR3nt: TGTGCCAGCAGTTTAGTACTCCGTTACAATGAGCAGTTCTTC; CDR3aa: CASSLVLRYNEQFF
j_gene: TRBJ2-2; abundance: once; v_gene: TRBV11-2; d_gene: TRBD2; CDR3nt: TGTGCCAGCAGCTTACAAACGGGCAGCGGGAGGGGATGGACCGGGGAGCTGTTTTTT; CDR3aa: CASSLQTGSGRGWTGELFF
j_gene: TRBJ2-7; abundance: NA; v_gene: TRBV7-2; d_gene: NA; CDR3nt: TGTGCCAGCAGCTTTCACGGCTTTTCGGAGAAAACCTACGAGCAGTACTTC; CDR3aa: CASSFHGFSEKTYEQYF
j_gene: TRBJ2-7; abundance: NA; v_gene: TRBV18; d_gene: TRBD1; CDR3nt: TGTGCCAGCTCACCACACCGGGACAGCTCCTACGAGCAGTACTTC; CDR3aa: CASSPHRDSSYEQYF
j_gene: TRBJ2-5; abundance: NA; v_gene: TRBV28; d_gene: NA; CDR3nt: TGTGCCAGCAGCAGTCCGGGACGGGGACAAGAGACCCAGTACTTC; CDR3aa: CASSSPGRGQETQYF
j_gene: TRBJ2-7; abundance: NA; v_gene: TRBV28; d_gene: TRBD2; CDR3nt: TGTGCCAGCAGGAGACTAGCGGGTCAGTTTTACGAGCAGTACTTC; CDR3aa: CASRRLAGQFYEQYF
j_gene: TRBJ2-1; abundance: NA; v_gene: TRBV7-2; d_gene: NA; CDR3nt: TGTGCCAGCAGCCCGGACATCCTAGGATACAATGAGCAGTTCTTC; CDR3aa: CASSPDILGYNEQFF
j_gene: TRBJ2-2; abundance: NA; v_gene: TRBV11-1; d_gene: NA; CDR3nt: TGTGCCAGCAGCTTAGCGCTGCCGAACACCGGGGAGCTGTTTTTT; CDR3aa: CASSLALPNTGELFF
j_gene: TRBJ2-7; abundance: NA; v_gene: TRBV27; d_gene: TRBD1; CDR3nt: TGTGCCAGCAGTCCCCCCCCGGGACAGGGGCACCTCGAGCAGTACTTC; CDR3aa: CASSPPPGQGHLEQYF
j_gene: TRBJ2-1; abundance: NA; v_gene: TRBV6-5; d_gene: NA; CDR3nt: TGTGCCAGCAGCAGACTAGACGTCTACAATGAGCAGTTCTTC; CDR3aa: CASSRLDVYNEQFF
j_gene: TRBJ1-2; abundance: NA; v_gene: TRBV2; d_gene: TRBD1; CDR3nt: TGTGCCAGCGATAGGACAGGAAGATATGGCTACACCTTC; CDR3aa: CASDRTGRYGYTF
j_gene: TRBJ2-3; abundance: once; v_gene: TRBV27; d_gene: TRBD2; CDR3nt: TGTGCCAGCAGTTTTGCTAGCGGGAGGGTGGATACGCAGTATTTT; CDR3aa: CASSFASGRVDTQYF
j_gene: TRBJ1-3; abundance: NA; v_gene: TRBV6-5; d_gene: NA; CDR3nt: TGTGCCAGCAGTTACTCGACAGAAGGAAACACCATATATTTT; CDR3aa: CASSYSTEGNTIYF
j_gene: TRBJ2-3; abundance: NA; v_gene: TRBV27; d_gene: NA; CDR3nt: TGTGCCAGCAGTTCCCAGGGGCTGGATACGCAGTATTTT; CDR3aa: CASSSQGLDTQYF
j_gene: TRBJ1-5; abundance: NA; v_gene: TRBV19; d_gene: NA; CDR3nt: TGTGCCACAGTAGGGAGAGACAATCAGCCCCAGCATTTT; CDR3aa: CATVGRDNQPQHF
j_gene: TRBJ2-7; abundance: few; v_gene: TRBV28; d_gene: NA; CDR3nt: TGTGCCAGCAGCAGCGGACAGTACTACGAGCAGTACTTC; CDR3aa: CASSSGQYYEQYF
j_gene: TRBJ2-1; abundance: NA; v_gene: TRBV5-1; d_gene: NA; CDR3nt: TGCGCCAGCCTGGCGGGGACGAGCTCCTACAATGAGCAGTTCTTC; CDR3aa: CASLAGTSSYNEQFF
j_gene: TRBJ2-3; abundance: NA; v_gene: TRBV7-7; d_gene: TRBD2; CDR3nt: TGTGCTAGCAGCTTAGGACTAGAGGCGGATACGCAGTATTTT; CDR3aa: CASSLGLEADTQYF
j_gene: TRBJ2-3; abundance: once; v_gene: TRBV9; d_gene: NA; CDR3nt: TGTGCCAGCAGCGTAGTAGGGACACACACAGATACGCAGTATTTT; CDR3aa: CASSVVGTHTDTQYF
j_gene: TRBJ2-1; abundance: NA; v_gene: TRBV11-3; d_gene: NA; CDR3nt: TGTGCCAGCAGCTTAGATCCTTGGGCGGGGTCCGACAATGAGCAGTTCTTC; CDR3aa: CASSLDPWAGSDNEQFF
j_gene: TRBJ2-7; abundance: NA; v_gene: TRBV28; d_gene: TRBD1; CDR3nt: TGTGCCAGCAGCCGCCCGGGACAGGGGGTATGGGAGCAGTACTTC; CDR3aa: CASSRPGQGVWEQYF
j_gene: TRBJ2-7; abundance: NA; v_gene: TRBV4-1; d_gene: NA; CDR3nt: TGCGCCAGCAGCCAAGAAGAGGGAGGTATTGGCGAGCAGTACTTC; CDR3aa: CASSQEEGGIGEQYF
j_gene: TRBJ2-3; abundance: NA; v_gene: TRBV9; d_gene: NA; CDR3nt: TGTGCCAGCAGCGCCGCCGCCAACACAGATACGCAGTATTTT; CDR3aa: CASSAAANTDTQYF
j_gene: TRBJ2-7; abundance: few; v_gene: TRBV6-5; d_gene: TRBD2; CDR3nt: TGTGCCAGCAGTCCTCCGGGACTAGCGACCTACGAGCAGTACTTC; CDR3aa: CASSPPGLATYEQYF
j_gene: TRBJ2-7; abundance: NA; v_gene: TRBV2; d_gene: TRBD2; CDR3nt: TGTGCCACCCGCGAGGCGGGAGCGTCCGAGCAGTACTTC; CDR3aa: CATREAGASEQYF
j_gene: TRBJ2-1; abundance: few; v_gene: TRBV6-5; d_gene: TRBD1; CDR3nt: TGTGCCAGCAGTGGGACAGCGTCGTACAATGAGCAGTTCTTC; CDR3aa: CASSGTASYNEQFF